The 28 T cell receptor beta chains below all came from one sample that was sequenced in a study of blood T cell repertoires in COVID-19. Produced via immunoSEQ multiplex PCR; TCRdb's table is partial and in-frame only. In the table there are around 150,000 clones, more than 65% of which are singletons. The sample consisted of peripheral blood. The receptors originated from a woman older than 75 with acute or convalescent COVID-19.

The table lists this clone with a count of one. The CDR3 bases are TGCGCCAGCAGCTTGTTAGGGACTAGCGGGTCGAACACCGGGGAGCTGTTTTTT. Translated, it gives CASSLLGTSGSNTGELFF. The chain carries TRBV5-1 and TRBJ2-2, with 12 bases matching TRBD2. V lost 1 base to trimming and J lost 0 bases; unmatched junction nucleotides: 4. The CDR3 totals 18 residues. The germline gives CDR1 SGHRS, CDR2 YFSETQ.

This sequence joins TRBV28 and TRBJ1-2, with 9 nucleotides matching TRBD1. The CDR3 has 19 residues. V lost 1 base to trimming and J lost 3 bases; unmatched junction nucleotides: 15. Germline lookup yields CDR1 MDHEN and CDR2 SYDVKM. CDR3 in DNA: TGTGCCAGCAGTTTATCTGATACCGGGACAGGGTGGGCGGACTATGGCTACACCTTC. This translates into CASSLSDTGTGWADYGYTF.

The chain recombines TRBV19 with TRBJ1-3; D is undetermined. In germline, CDR1 is LNHDA, CDR2 SQIVND (reference sequence). The V and J ends lost 4 bases and 0 bases respectively, with 7 bases between them. The CDR3 totals 14 residues. The DNA for the CDR3 is TGTGCCAGTAGTAGAATCAGCTCTGGAAACACCATATATTTT. Translation: CASSRISSGNTIYF. Using reference TRBV19 and TRBJ1-3 for the parts outside the CDR3, the full variable domain is DGGITQSPKYLFRKEGQNVTLSCEQNLNHDAMYWYRQDPGQGLRLIYYSQIVNDFQKGDIAEGYSVSREKKESFPLTVTSAQKNPTAFYLCASSRISSGNTIYFGEGSWLTVV.

The chain couples TRBV28 to TRBJ2-7; TRBD1 agrees at 7 bases. Germline CDR1 reads MDHEN; CDR2 reads SYDVKM. There are 14 residues in the CDR3. Trimming cost V 5 bases and J 3 bases; bases outside gene matches: 7. This CDR3 is CASSDPGQSYEQYF. DNA of the CDR3: TGTGCCAGCAGTGATCCGGGACAGAGCTACGAGCAGTACTTC.

This clone was seen only once. This chain links TRBV5-1 with TRBJ2-5; 13 nucleotides match TRBD2. With V trimmed by 4 bases and J by 1 base, 7 bases remained unmatched. Germline V gene sequence: CDR1 SGHRS, CDR2 YFSETQ. CDR3 length: 17 residues. The CDR3 sequence is CASSPGLAGVGQETQYF. The DNA of the CDR3 is TGCGCCAGCAGCCCCGGACTAGCGGGAGTAGGCCAAGAGACCCAGTACTTC.

The chain recombines TRBV3-1 (or the pseudogene TRBV3-2) with TRBJ2-1; D is unclear. The CDR3 is 16 residues long. Trimming left V 3 bases short and J 3 bases short, with 15 bases between. Germline V lookup: CDR1 LGHDT, CDR2 YNNKEL (reference sequence). CDR3 nucleotide sequence: TGTGCCAGCAGCCATTTCCCCGACAATTACTACAATGAGCAGTTCTTC. Residues: CASSHFPDNYYNEQFF.

The chain combines TRBV27 with TRBJ2-7; TRBD2 matches at 7 bases. The CDR3 runs 14 residues. V lost 8 bases and J lost 3; bases outside the gene matches: 10. Germline V CDR1 and CDR2: MNHEY, SMNVEV (reference sequence). CDR3 DNA sequence: TGTGCCAGCCGGGGGGACTTTCTACGCTACGAGCAGTACTTC. Protein product: CASRGDFLRYEQYF.

The chain is built from TRBV7-3 and TRBJ2-1; perhaps TRBD2 as D (7 bases). This CDR3 is built from 14 residues. Deletions cut 5 bases from V and 6 bases from J, with 14 bases between. The V gene's germline CDR1 is SGHTA and CDR2 FQGTGA. In nucleotides, the CDR3 is TGTGCCAGCAGCAGAAGCGGGACACTCAATGAGCAGTTCTTC. This gives the protein CASSRSGTLNEQFF. Looking up the rest from reference TRBV7-3 and TRBJ2-1 gives the full variable domain: GAGVSQTPSNKVTEKGKYVELRCDPISGHTALYWYRQSLGQGPEFLIYFQGTGAADDSGLPNDRFFAVRPEGSVSTLKIQRTERGDSAVYLCASSRSGTLNEQFFGPGTRLTVL.

The CDR3 coding sequence is TGTGCCAGCGGGAGTTTATGGGAGACCCAGTACTTC. It translates to CASGSLWETQYF. The chain couples TRBV7-2 to TRBJ2-5, with D maybe TRBD2 (5 bases). Trimming removed 8 bases at V and 5 bases at J, with 12 bases between. Germline CDR1 and CDR2: SGHTA and FQGNSA. The CDR3 is 12 amino acids.

This clone was seen a single time. An end of the junction does not agree with germline; a read error may underlie this. CDR3 amino acids: CPSSVGPGGGGYEQYF. CDR3 in DNA: TGTCCCAGCAGCGTAGGGCCGGGCGGGGGGGGCTACGAGCAGTACTTC. The V gene is TRBV9, the J gene TRBJ2-7; 9 nucleotides align to TRBD2. This CDR3 is built from 16 residues. Germline V gene data show CDR1 as SGDLS and CDR2 as YYNGEE.

The chain links TRBV5-1 to TRBJ2-7; the D gene is possibly TRBD2 (6 bases). The V end lost 0 bases, the J end lost 0 bases, and 16 bases lay between the germline ends. The V gene's germline CDR1 is SGHRS and CDR2 YFSETQ. The CDR3 contains 17 residues. For the CDR3, the DNA is TGCGCCAGCAGCTTGGCCGCGGGGTTTGACAGCTCCTACGAGCAGTACTTC. Translation gives CASSLAAGFDSSYEQYF.

CDR3 in DNA: TGCGCCAGCAGTGAGTCCAGCGGGATCACCTACGAGCAGTACTTC. Translated, it gives CASSESSGITYEQYF. The chain carries TRBV10-2 and TRBJ2-7; 7 bases agree with TRBD2. The trim removed 0 bases at V and 2 bases at J, leaving 4 bases unmatched. This CDR3 spans 15 amino acids. Per germline, CDR1 WSHSY and CDR2 SAAADI.

The V and J genes are TRBV11-2 and TRBJ1-2, with D hard to call. The CDR3 is 14 amino acids. Germline CDR1 reads SGHAT; CDR2 reads FQNNGV. The V gene lost 4 bases and the J gene lost 7 bases, with 16 bases spanning the gap. The CDR3, as DNA: TGTGCCAGCAGCTCCCGGCGAGACACGCGTGGCTACACCTTC. Amino acids: CASSSRRDTRGYTF.

This chain links TRBV5-4 with TRBJ2-4; D ambiguous. The CDR3 spans 15 residues. Trimming took off 4 bases at V and 0 bases at J, with 11 bases between the two ends. Germline assignment: CDR1 SGHNT and CDR2 YYREEE (reference sequence). This CDR3 reads CASSPRHTAKNIQYF. The CDR3 bases are TGTGCCAGCAGCCCCCGACACACAGCCAAAAACATTCAGTACTTC.

The chain couples TRBV6-6 to TRBJ1-6; D perhaps matches TRBD1 (5 bases). Germline CDR1 MNHNY, CDR2 SVGAGI (reference sequence). With 2 bases removed from V and 3 bases from J, the gap between germline ends came to 11 bases. The CDR3 contains 16 residues. CDR3 DNA: TGTGCCAGCAGTTACCCCCACAGGCGCTATAATTCACCCCTCCACTTT. Translated: CASSYPHRRYNSPLHF.

Only a few counts were recorded for this clone. This chain uses TRBV5-1 with TRBJ1-1; a possible D gene is TRBD1 (5 bases). Trimming shortened V by 1 base and J by 5 bases, and 12 bases separated the two germline ends. CDR1 is SGHRS, CDR2 YFSETQ, per germline. This CDR3 has 14 residues. CDR3 in DNA: TGCGCCAGCAGCTTGTTCGGGCAGGGTACTGAAGCTTTCTTT. This encodes CASSLFGQGTEAFF.

V usage is TRBV5-1 and J usage is TRBJ2-5; 8 bases fit TRBD1. The CDR3 is 13 residues long. J gave up 5 bases and V 5 bases, and 5 bases lay outside the gene matches. Germline values: CDR1 SGHRS, CDR2 YFSETQ. This CDR3 is CASRPDRVETQYF. The CDR3 DNA reads as TGCGCCAGCAGACCGGACAGGGTGGAGACCCAGTACTTC.

This chain connects TRBV3-1 (or the pseudogene TRBV3-2) to TRBJ2-7; 11 bases are a match to TRBD1. Germline V gives CDR1 LGHDT, CDR2 YNNKEL (reference sequence). Germline trimming cut 5 bases from V and 5 bases from J; bases unmatched to any gene: 5. The CDR3 loop spans 14 amino acids. The CDR3 DNA reads TGTGCCAGCAGCTGGAGGACAGGGGGCAACGAGCAGTACTTC. Translating gives CASSWRTGGNEQYF.

V gene TRBV6-5 combines with J gene TRBJ2-1, with 7 positions matching TRBD1. Germline values: CDR1 MNHEY, CDR2 SVGAGI. The CDR3 is 13 residues long. V trimming: 6 bases; J trimming: 4 bases; junction bases outside the gene matches: 3. In DNA, the CDR3 is TGTGCCAGCAGACGACAGGGATACAATGAGCAGTTCTTC. Translating it yields CASRRQGYNEQFF.

This clone was recorded once. The chain recombines TRBV18 with TRBJ2-3; possible D gene TRBD2, 6 bases. The CDR3 is 14 amino acids. Trimming took off 3 bases at V and 0 bases at J, with 7 bases between the two ends. Germline values: CDR1 KGHSH, CDR2 LQKENI. Here the CDR3 DNA reads TGTGCCAGCTCACCTAGCGGTAGCACAGATACGCAGTATTTT. Translated: CASSPSGSTDTQYF.

The chain uses TRBV5-4 and TRBJ2-3, with D possibly matching TRBD1 (5 bases). The CDR3 loop spans 14 amino acids. Germline CDR1 is SGHNT and CDR2 is YYREEE (reference sequence). Trimming removed 3 bases from V and 7 bases from J, with 15 bases in between. CDR3 DNA sequence: TGTGCCAGCAGCTCTCCAGGGTTGTTAAATACGCAGTATTTT. Encoded protein: CASSSPGLLNTQYF.

The V and J genes are TRBV6-5 and TRBJ1-2; D not certain. Germline V lookup: CDR1 MNHEY, CDR2 SVGAGI. CDR3 size: 14 residues. V dropped 6 bases and J dropped 6 bases, with 17 bases sitting between them. CDR3 sequence: CASSPPTGNHGYTF. CDR3 bases: TGTGCCAGCAGCCCGCCTACCGGGAACCATGGCTACACCTTC.

This clone appeared a single time. The chain employs TRBV19 and TRBJ2-6; TRBD1 is a possible D gene (6 bases). Germline values: CDR1 LNHDA, CDR2 SQIVND (reference sequence). V was cut by 6 bases and J by 0 bases, with 18 bases left in between. This CDR3 comprises 18 residues. CDR3 nucleotide sequence: TGTGCCAGTAGCCCAAGGGCAGGGGAAAGCTCTGGGGCCAACGTCCTGACTTTC. Translation: CASSPRAGESSGANVLTF.

The chain carries TRBV5-1 and TRBJ2-7; maybe TRBD2 (7 bases). V lost 3 bases to trimming and J lost 6 bases, with 13 bases between them. The CDR3 is 13 residues long. Germline V gives CDR1 SGHRS, CDR2 YFSETQ. The CDR3 here is CASSSRGAIEQYF. CDR3 sequence (DNA): TGCGCCAGCAGCTCCCGGGGGGCCATCGAGCAGTACTTC. Variable domain in full (rest from reference TRBV5-1 and TRBJ2-7): KAGVTQTPRYLIKTRGQQVTLSCSPISGHRSVSWYQQTPGQGLQFLFEYFSETQRNKGNFPGRFSGRQFSNSRSEMNVSTLELGDSALYLCASSSRGAIEQYFGPGTRLTVT.

The chain uses TRBV28 and TRBJ2-7; a weak D match, TRBD1 (5 bases). V lost 2 bases and J lost 6, with 11 bases in between. The CDR3 runs 13 residues. CDR1 and CDR2 (germline): MDHEN, SYDVKM. CDR3 nucleotide sequence: TGTGCCAGCAGTTTAAGGGGATCTAGCGAGCAGTACTTC. Translation gives CASSLRGSSEQYF.

The chain combines TRBV6-5 with TRBJ2-5, with TRBD2 matching over 8 bases. This CDR3 spans 13 amino acids. Trimming cost V 8 bases and J 6 bases; bases outside gene matches: 8. Germline V gene sequence: CDR1 MNHEY, CDR2 SVGAGI. CDR3 residues: CASSGGAGKTQYF. CDR3 coding DNA: TGTGCCAGCTCGGGGGGGGCAGGGAAGACCCAGTACTTC.

V is TRBV18 and J is TRBJ1-1; TRBD1 might be the D (6 bases). V was cut by 3 bases and J by 0 bases, with 8 bases left in between. Germline values: CDR1 KGHSH, CDR2 LQKENI. This CDR3 is 14 amino acids long. CDR3 residues: CASSPRTVNTEAFF. Here the CDR3 DNA reads TGTGCCAGCTCACCTAGGACAGTGAACACTGAAGCTTTCTTT. Full variable domain (outside the CDR3, taken from reference TRBV18 and TRBJ1-1): NAGVMQNPRHLVRRRGQEARLRCSPMKGHSHVYWYRQLPEEGLKFMVYLQKENIIDESGMPKERFSAEFPKEGPSILRIQQVVRGDSAAYFCASSPRTVNTEAFFGQGTRLTVV.

A few counts support this clone. This chain links TRBV3-1 (or the pseudogene TRBV3-2) with TRBJ2-1; D unresolved. Deletions cut 3 bases from V and 2 bases from J, with 8 bases between. Germline V gene data show CDR1 as LGHDT and CDR2 as YNNKEL (reference sequence). The CDR3 is 14 amino acids. For the CDR3, the DNA is TGTGCCAGCAGCCAGCGCGTTACCTACAATGAGCAGTTCTTC. Encoded protein: CASSQRVTYNEQFF.